Shown below are 8 T cell receptor beta chains from a single sample sequenced in a study of regulatory T cells in long-lasting Graves disease. Building of the TCR beta libraries involved iRepertoire HTBI primers and Arm-PCR of CDR3 regions. One entry per CDR3 protein, called by TCRdb with MiXCR from the multiplex PCR reads. The repertoire includes roughly 500,000 distinct CDR3 sequences, roughly 14% of them detected once, and 8% to 10% sits in the top ten. Time point defined: newly diagnosed GD, antithyroid drugs for less than 3 months. Isolated PBMC RNA provided the starting material for the TCR library. The same data also went into a second study, on T cells in Graves' hyperthyroidism and ophthalmopathy.

Sample: peripheral blood mononuclear cells (PBMCs), taken at new diagnosis, from a patient treated with antithyroid drugs. The receptors here all came from a man aged 25 to 45 with Graves disease.

This clonotype was counted at least ten times. The genes are TRBV5-6 and TRBJ2-3; no clear D gene. Germline values: CDR1 SGHDT, CDR2 YYEEEE. This CDR3 region has 17 residues. The V and J ends lost 2 bases and 6 bases respectively, with 22 bases between them. CDR3 in DNA: TGTGCCAGCAGCTTTTACCCCTCCTCCAACCCCTGGGATACGCAGTATTTT. It codes for CASSFYPSSNPWDTQYF.

The chain recombines TRBV4-2 with TRBJ2-4; 10 nucleotides agree with TRBD2. V shed 3 bases and J 0 bases; nucleotides not matched to a gene: 8. CDR1 LGHNA and CDR2 YNFKEQ come from the germline V gene. There are 18 residues in the CDR3. CDR3 DNA: TGTGCCAGCAGCCAGCTAGCGGGAGAGGGACTAGCCAAAAACATTCAGTACTTC. It yields the protein CASSQLAGEGLAKNIQYF.

There are a few counts of this clonotype. The chain has TRBV5-6 and TRBJ1-1, with D uncertain. This CDR3 is 12 amino acids long. Trimming stripped 5 bases from V and 11 bases from J, with 16 bases between. Germline CDR1 reads SGHDT; CDR2 reads YYEEEE. The CDR3 spells CASRPVDGVAFF. DNA of the CDR3: TGTGCCAGCAGACCAGTAGACGGGGTGGCTTTCTTT. The entire variable domain, with the rest obtained from reference TRBV5-6 and TRBJ1-1, is as follows: DAGVTQSPTHLIKTRGQQVTLRCSPKSGHDTVSWYQQALGQGPQFIFQYYEEEERQRGNFPDRFSGHQFPNYSSELNVNALLLGDSALYLCASRPVDGVAFFGQGTRLTVV.

This clonotype has ten or more counts. V usage is TRBV3-1 and J usage is TRBJ2-2; 7 positions agree with TRBD1. Germline V gives CDR1 LGHDT, CDR2 YNNKEL (reference sequence). Trimming cost V 1 base and J 6 bases; bases outside gene matches: 5. The CDR3 is 15 residues long. The chain's CDR3 is CASSQGQGWSGELFF. In DNA form, the CDR3 reads TGTGCCAGCAGCCAAGGACAGGGATGGTCCGGGGAGCTGTTTTTT.

The chain employs TRBV24-1 and TRBJ1-4, with TRBD1 as a possible D gene (5 bases). The germline V and J ends were trimmed by 4 bases and 6 bases, with 17 bases remaining between them. This CDR3 contains 16 residues. Germline assignment: CDR1 KGHDR and CDR2 SFDVKD. Here the CDR3 reads CATSDIARGGHEKLFF. In nucleotides, the CDR3 is TGTGCCACCAGTGACATTGCCCGGGGCGGACATGAAAAACTGTTTTTT.

Details on this clonotype: It is likely a read error, because the conserved phenylalanine at the end of the CDR3 is missing. The V gene is TRBV30, the J gene TRBJ1-5; possible D gene TRBD1, 6 bases. The CDR3 consists of 12 residues. V lost 1 base and J lost 9, with 10 bases in between. CDR1 GTSNPN and CDR2 SVGIG come from the germline V gene (reference sequence). CDR3 amino acids: CAWSAGGAPQHS. The CDR3 bases are TGTGCCTGGAGTGCGGGGGGCGCGCCCCAGCATTCT.

In its sample, this clonotype was seen many times. The chain has TRBV7-9 and TRBJ2-1, with 7 bases aligning to TRBD1. Germline V gene sequence: CDR1 SEHNR, CDR2 FQNEAQ (reference sequence). With 4 bases clipped from V and 8 bases from J, the junction kept 5 bases outside the gene matches. The CDR3 runs to 13 residues. The CDR3 spells CASSSETGDEQFF. For the CDR3, the DNA is TGTGCCAGCAGCTCAGAAACAGGGGATGAGCAGTTCTTC. Together with reference TRBV7-9 and TRBJ2-1, the CDR3 gives the full variable domain: DTGVSQNPRHKITKRGQNVTFRCDPISEHNRLYWYRQTLGQGPEFLTYFQNEAQLEKSRLLSDRFSAERPKGSFSTLEIQRTEQGDSAMYLCASSSETGDEQFFGPGTRLTVL.

Details on this clonotype: A single base is all that separates this from a far larger clone, so a read error is likely. This sequence joins TRBV7-2 and TRBJ2-1; D is ambiguous. Gene TRBJ2-5 matches the end of the DNA better, so the J call may be wrong. Per the germline V gene, CDR1 is SGHTA and CDR2 is FQGNSA. This CDR3 has 11 residues. For the CDR3, the DNA is TGTCCCAGCAGTCGACAAGAGACCCAGTACTTC. Translation: CPSSRQETQYF.